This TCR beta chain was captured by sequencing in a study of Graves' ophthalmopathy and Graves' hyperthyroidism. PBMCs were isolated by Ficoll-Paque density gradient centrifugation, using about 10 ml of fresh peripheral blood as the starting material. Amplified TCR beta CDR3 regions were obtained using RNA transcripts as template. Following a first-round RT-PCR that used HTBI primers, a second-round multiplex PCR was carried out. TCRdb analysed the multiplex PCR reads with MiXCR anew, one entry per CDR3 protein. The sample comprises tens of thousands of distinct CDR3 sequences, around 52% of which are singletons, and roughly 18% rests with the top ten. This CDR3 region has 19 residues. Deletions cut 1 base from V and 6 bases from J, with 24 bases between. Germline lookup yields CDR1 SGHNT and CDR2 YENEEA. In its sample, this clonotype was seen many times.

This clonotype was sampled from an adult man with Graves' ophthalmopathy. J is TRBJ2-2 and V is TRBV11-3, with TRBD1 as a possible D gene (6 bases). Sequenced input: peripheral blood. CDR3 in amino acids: CASSLVRMSGTSLAGELFF. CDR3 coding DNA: TGTGCCAGCAGCTTAGTGCGAATGTCGGGGACATCTCTCGCCGGGGAGCTGTTTTTT.